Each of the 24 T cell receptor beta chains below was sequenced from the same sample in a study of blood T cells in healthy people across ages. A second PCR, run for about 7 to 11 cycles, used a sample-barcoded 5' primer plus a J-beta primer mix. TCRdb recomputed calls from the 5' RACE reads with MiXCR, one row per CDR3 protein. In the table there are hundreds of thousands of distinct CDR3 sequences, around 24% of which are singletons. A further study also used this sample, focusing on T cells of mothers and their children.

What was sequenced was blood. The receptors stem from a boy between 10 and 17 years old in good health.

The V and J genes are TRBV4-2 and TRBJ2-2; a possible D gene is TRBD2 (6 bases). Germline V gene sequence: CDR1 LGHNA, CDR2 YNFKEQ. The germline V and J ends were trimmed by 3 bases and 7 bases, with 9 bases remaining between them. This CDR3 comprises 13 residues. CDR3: CASSQEGFGELFF. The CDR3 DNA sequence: TGTGCCAGCAGCCAGGAGGGTTTCGGGGAGCTGTTTTTT.

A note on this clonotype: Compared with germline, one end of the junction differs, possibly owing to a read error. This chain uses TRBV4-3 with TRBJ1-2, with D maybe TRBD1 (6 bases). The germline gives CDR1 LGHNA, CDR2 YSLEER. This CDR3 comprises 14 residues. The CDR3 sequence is CASSQEGAYYGHTF. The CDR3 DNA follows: TGCGCCAGCAGCCAAGAGGGGGCTTACTATGGCCACACCTTC.

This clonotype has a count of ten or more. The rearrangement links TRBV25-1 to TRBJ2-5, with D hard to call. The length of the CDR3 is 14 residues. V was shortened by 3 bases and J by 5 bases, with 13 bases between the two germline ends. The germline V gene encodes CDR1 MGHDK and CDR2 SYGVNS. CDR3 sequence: CASSDDLDRETQYF. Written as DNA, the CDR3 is TGTGCCAGCAGTGACGATCTCGACCGGGAGACCCAGTACTTC.

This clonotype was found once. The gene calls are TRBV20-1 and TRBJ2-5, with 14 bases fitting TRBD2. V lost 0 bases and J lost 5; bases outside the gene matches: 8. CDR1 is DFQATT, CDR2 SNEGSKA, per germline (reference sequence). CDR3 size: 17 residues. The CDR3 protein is CSARDIGLAGGEETQYF. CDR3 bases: TGCAGTGCTAGAGATATTGGACTAGCGGGAGGCGAGGAGACCCAGTACTTC.

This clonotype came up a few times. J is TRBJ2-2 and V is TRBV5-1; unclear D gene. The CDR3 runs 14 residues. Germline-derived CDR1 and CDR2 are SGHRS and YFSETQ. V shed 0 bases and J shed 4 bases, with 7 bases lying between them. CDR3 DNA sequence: TGCGCCAGCAGCTTGGATTCAGTCACCGGGGAGCTGTTTTTT. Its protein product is CASSLDSVTGELFF.

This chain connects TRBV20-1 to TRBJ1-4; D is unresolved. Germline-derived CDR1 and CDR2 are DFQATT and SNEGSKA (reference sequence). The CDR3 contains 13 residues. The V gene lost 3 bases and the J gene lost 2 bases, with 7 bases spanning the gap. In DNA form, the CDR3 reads TGCAGTGCTAGTTCCGGGACTAATGAAAAACTGTTTTTT. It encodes CSASSGTNEKLFF.

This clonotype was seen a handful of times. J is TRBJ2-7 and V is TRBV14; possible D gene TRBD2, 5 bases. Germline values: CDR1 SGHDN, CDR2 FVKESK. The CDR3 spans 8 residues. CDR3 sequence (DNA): TGTGACGGGGACGAGCAGTACTTC. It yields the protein CDGDEQYF.

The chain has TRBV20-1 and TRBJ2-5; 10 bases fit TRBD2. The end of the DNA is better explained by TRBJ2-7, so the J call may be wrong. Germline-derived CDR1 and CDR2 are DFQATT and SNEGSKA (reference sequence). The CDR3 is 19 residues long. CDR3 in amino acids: CSARNGGLAGAAPTYEQYF. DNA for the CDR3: TGCAGTGCTAGAAACGGGGGGCTAGCGGGAGCGGCCCCTACCTACGAGCAGTACTTC.

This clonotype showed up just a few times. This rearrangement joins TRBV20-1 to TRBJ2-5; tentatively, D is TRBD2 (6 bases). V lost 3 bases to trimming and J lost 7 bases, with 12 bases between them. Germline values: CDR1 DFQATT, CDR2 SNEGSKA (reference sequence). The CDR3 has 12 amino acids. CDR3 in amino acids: CSARRDLGTQYF. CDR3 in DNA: TGCAGTGCTAGGCGGGACTTAGGGACCCAGTACTTC.

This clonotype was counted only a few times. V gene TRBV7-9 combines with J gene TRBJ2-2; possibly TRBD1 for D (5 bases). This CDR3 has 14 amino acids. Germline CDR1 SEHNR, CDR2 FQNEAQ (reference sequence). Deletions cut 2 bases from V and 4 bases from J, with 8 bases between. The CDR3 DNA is TGTGCCAGCAGCTTACCCAGGGCCACCGGGGAGCTGTTTTTT. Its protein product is CASSLPRATGELFF. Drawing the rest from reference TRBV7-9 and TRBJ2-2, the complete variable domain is DTGVSQNPRHKITKRGQNVTFRCDPISEHNRLYWYRQTLGQGPEFLTYFQNEAQLEKSRLLSDRFSAERPKGSFSTLEIQRTEQGDSAMYLCASSLPRATGELFFGEGSRLTVL.

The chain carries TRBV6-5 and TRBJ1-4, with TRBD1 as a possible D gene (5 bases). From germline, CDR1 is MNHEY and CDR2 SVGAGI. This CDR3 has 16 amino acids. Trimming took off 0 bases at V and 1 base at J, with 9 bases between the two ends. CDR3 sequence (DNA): TGTGCCAGCAGTTACTCCCCGCAGGGAACTAATGAAAAACTGTTTTTT. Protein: CASSYSPQGTNEKLFF.

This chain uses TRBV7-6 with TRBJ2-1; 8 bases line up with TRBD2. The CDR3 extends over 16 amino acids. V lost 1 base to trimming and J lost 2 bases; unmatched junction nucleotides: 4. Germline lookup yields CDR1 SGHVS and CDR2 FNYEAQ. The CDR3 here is CASSLGVGGAYNEQFF. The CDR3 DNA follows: TGTGCCAGCAGCTTAGGGGTCGGGGGGGCCTACAATGAGCAGTTCTTC.

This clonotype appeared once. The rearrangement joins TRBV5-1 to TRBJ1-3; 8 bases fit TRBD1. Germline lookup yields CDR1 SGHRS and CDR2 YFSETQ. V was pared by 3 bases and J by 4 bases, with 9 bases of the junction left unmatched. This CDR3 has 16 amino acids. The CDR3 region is CASSSRETGAGNTIYF. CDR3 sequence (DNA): TGCGCCAGCAGCTCTCGTGAGACAGGGGCCGGAAACACCATATATTTT. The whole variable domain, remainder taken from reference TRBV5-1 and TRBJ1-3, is KAGVTQTPRYLIKTRGQQVTLSCSPISGHRSVSWYQQTPGQGLQFLFEYFSETQRNKGNFPGRFSGRQFSNSRSEMNVSTLELGDSALYLCASSSRETGAGNTIYFGEGSWLTVV.

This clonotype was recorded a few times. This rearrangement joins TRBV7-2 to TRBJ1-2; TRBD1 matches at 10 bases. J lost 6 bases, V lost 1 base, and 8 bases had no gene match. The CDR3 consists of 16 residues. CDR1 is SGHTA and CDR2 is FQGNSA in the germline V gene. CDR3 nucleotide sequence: TGTGCCAGCAGCTTAGTGGGTCGACAGGGGGCGAATGGCTACACCTTC. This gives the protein CASSLVGRQGANGYTF.

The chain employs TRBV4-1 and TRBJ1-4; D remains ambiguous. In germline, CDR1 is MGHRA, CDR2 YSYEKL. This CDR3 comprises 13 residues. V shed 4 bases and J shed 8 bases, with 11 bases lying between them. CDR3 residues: CASSRRENEKLFF. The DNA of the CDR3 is TGCGCCAGCAGCCGCCGGGAAAACGAAAAACTGTTTTTT.

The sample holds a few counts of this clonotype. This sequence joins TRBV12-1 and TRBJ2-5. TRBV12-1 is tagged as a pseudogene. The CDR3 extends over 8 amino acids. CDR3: CASRAMNF. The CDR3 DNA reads TGTGCCAGCAGGGCCATGAACTTC.

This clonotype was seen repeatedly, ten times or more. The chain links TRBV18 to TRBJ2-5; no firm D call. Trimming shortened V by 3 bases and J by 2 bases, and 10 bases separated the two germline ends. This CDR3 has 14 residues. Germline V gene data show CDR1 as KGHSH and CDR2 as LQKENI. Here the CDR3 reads CASSPAGRQETQYF. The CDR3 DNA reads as TGTGCCAGCTCACCGGCAGGACGGCAAGAGACCCAGTACTTC.

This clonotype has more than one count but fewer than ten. Here the CDR3 reads CASSLAGQGKDEQYF. The DNA of the CDR3 is TGTGCCAGCAGCTTAGCGGGACAGGGAAAGGACGAGCAGTACTTC. The chain uses TRBV7-9 and TRBJ2-7; 9 nucleotides line up with TRBD1. Germline values: CDR1 SEHNR, CDR2 FQNEAQ (reference sequence). The CDR3 consists of 15 residues. The V and J ends lost 0 bases and 5 bases, in that order; junction bases with no gene match: 5.

The CDR3: CVPGPFYEQYF. Written as DNA, the CDR3 is TGTGTCCCAGGCCCCTTCTACGAGCAGTACTTC. V gene TRBV7-7 combines with J gene TRBJ2-1; D remains unclear. The DNA end favors TRBJ2-7, so the J call may be wrong. Germline V CDR1 and CDR2: SSHAT, FNYEAQ (reference sequence). CDR3 size: 11 residues.

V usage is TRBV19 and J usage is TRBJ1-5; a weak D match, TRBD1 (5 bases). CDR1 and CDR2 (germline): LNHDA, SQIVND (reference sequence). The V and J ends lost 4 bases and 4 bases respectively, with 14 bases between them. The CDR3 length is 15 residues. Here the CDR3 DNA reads TGTGCCAGTAGTACCTGGTTCGACAGTAATCAGCCCCAGCATTTT. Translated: CASSTWFDSNQPQHF.

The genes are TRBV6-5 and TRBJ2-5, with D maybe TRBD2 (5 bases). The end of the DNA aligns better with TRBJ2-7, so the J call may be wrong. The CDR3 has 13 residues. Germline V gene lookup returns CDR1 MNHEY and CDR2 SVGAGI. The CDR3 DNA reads TGTGCCAGCAGTTACGCTGGAGGCTACGAGCAGTACTTC. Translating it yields CASSYAGGYEQYF.

Here the CDR3 reads CSAGASYGYTF. The CDR3 DNA follows: TGCAGTGCAGGGGCATCCTATGGCTACACCTTC. This chain links TRBV20-1 with TRBJ1-2; D may be TRBD1 (5 bases). V lost 6 bases to trimming and J lost 4 bases, with 9 bases between them. The CDR3 sequence is 11 residues long. In germline, CDR1 is DFQATT, CDR2 SNEGSKA (reference sequence).

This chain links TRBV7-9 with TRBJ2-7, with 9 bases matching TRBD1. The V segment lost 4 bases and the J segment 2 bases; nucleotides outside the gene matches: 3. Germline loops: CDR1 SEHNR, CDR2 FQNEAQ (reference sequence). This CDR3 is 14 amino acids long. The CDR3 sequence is CASSSQGAAYEQYF. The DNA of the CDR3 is TGTGCCAGCAGCTCACAGGGGGCGGCCTACGAGCAGTACTTC.

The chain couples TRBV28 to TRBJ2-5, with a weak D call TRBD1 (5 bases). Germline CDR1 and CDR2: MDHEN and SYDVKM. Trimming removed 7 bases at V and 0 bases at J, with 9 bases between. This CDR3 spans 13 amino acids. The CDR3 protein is CASKRRDQETQYF. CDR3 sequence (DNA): TGTGCCAGCAAACGCAGGGACCAAGAGACCCAGTACTTC.